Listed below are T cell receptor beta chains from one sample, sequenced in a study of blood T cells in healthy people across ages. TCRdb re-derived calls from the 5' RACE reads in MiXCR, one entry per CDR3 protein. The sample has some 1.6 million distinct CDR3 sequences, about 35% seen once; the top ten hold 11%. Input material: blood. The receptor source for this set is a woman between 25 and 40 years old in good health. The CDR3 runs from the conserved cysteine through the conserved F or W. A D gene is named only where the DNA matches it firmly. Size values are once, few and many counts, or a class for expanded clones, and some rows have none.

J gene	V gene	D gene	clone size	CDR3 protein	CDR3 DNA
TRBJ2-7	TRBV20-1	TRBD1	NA	CSARRDRVNEQYF	TGCAGTGCTAGAAGGGACAGGGTCAACGAGCAGTACTTC
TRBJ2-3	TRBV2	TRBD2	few	CASSFPTSGGFTDTQYF	TGTGCCAGCAGTTTCCCAACTAGCGGGGGTTTCACAGATACGCAGTATTTT
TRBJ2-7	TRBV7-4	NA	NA	CASGLQFHSYEQYF	TGTGCCAGCGGCCTCCAGTTTCACTCCTACGAGCAGTACTTC
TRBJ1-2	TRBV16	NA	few	CASSQSPINYGYTF	TGTGCCAGCAGCCAATCTCCGATTAACTATGGCTACACCTTC
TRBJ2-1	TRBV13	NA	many	CASALVAEHNEQFF	TGTGCCAGTGCTTTGGTAGCGGAACACAATGAGCAGTTCTTC
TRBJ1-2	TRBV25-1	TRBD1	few	CASSDRGQGSPLYGYTF	TGTGCCAGCAGTGACCGGGGACAGGGATCCCCTCTCTATGGCTACACCTTC
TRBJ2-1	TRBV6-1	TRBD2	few	CASSDPFTSGGLRQFF	TGTGCCAGCAGTGACCCCTTCACTAGCGGGGGCTTACGGCAGTTCTTC
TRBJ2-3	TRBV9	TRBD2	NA	CASSVGSAGGSTDTQYF	TGTGCCAGCAGCGTAGGATCTGCGGGGGGGAGCACAGATACGCAGTATTTT
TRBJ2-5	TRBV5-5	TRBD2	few	CASSSSSGANQYF	TGTGCCAGCAGCTCTTCTAGCGGGGCGAACCAGTACTTC
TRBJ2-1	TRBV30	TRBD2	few	CAWSTRPGTSGRANEQFF	TGTGCCTGGAGTACGCGCCCCGGGACTAGCGGGAGAGCCAATGAGCAGTTCTTC
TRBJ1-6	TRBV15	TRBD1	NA	CATKRGQGNSPLHF	TGTGCCACCAAGAGGGGACAGGGGAATTCACCCCTCCACTTT
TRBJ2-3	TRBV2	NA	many	CASRRDLAEDTQYF	TGTGCCAGCCGCCGAGACCTAGCCGAAGATACGCAGTATTTT
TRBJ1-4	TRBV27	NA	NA	CASSQVGRKEKLFF	TGTGCCAGCAGTCAGGTAGGGAGAAAGGAAAAACTGTTTTTT
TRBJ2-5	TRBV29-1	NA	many	CSVSLLPAQETQYF	TGCAGCGTTTCTTTATTACCAGCACAAGAGACCCAGTACTTC
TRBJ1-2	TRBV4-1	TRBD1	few	CASSLGQDLYGYTF	TGCGCCAGCAGCCTGGGACAGGATCTCTATGGCTACACCTTC
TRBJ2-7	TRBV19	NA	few	CASSMRSGYEQYF	TGTGCCAGTAGTATGAGAAGCGGGTACGAGCAGTACTTC
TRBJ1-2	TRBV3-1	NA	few	CASSQEGQHYGYTF	TGTGCCAGCAGCCAAGAGGGGCAGCACTATGGCTACACCTTC
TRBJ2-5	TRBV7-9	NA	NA	CASSLGAGLRETQYF	TGTGCCAGCAGCTTAGGGGCAGGGTTACGAGAGACCCAGTACTTC
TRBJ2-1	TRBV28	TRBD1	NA	CASSLRGTGINEQFF	TGTGCCAGCAGTCTCCGGGGGACAGGGATCAATGAGCAGTTCTTC
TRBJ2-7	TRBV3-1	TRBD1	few	CASSYPDRGSEQYF	TGTGCCAGCAGTTACCCGGACAGGGGCAGCGAGCAGTACTTC
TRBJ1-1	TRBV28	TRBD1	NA	CASSGNRGEAFF	TGTGCCAGCAGTGGGAACAGGGGTGAAGCTTTCTTT
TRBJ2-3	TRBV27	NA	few	CASRSRLRSHTDTQYF	TGTGCCAGCCGATCAAGGTTGAGGTCACACACAGATACGCAGTATTTT